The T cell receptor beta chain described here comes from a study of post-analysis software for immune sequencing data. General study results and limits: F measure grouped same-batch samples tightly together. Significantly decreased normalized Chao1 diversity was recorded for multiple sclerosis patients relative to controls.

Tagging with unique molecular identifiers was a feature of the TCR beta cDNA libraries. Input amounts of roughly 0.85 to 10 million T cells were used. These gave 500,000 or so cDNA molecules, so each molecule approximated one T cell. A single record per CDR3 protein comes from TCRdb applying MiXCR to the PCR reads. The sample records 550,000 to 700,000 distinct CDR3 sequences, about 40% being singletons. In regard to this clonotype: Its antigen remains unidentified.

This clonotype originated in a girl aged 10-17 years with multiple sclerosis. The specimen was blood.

Here the CDR3 DNA reads TGTGCCAGCAGCTCTTCCCTCGCCGGAGAGCCATTCTATGGCTACACCTTC. It translates to CASSSSLAGEPFYGYTF. V is TRBV7-2 and J is TRBJ1-2; no clear D gene. This CDR3 contains 17 residues. CDR1 is SGHTA and CDR2 is FQGNSA in the germline V gene. The germline V and J ends were trimmed by 4 bases and 4 bases, with 22 bases remaining between them. Drawing the rest from reference TRBV7-2 and TRBJ1-2, the complete variable domain is GAGVSQSPSNKVTEKGKDVELRCDPISGHTALYWYRQSLGQGLEFLIYFQGNSAPDKSGLPSDRFSAERTGGSVSTLTIQRTQQEDSAVYLCASSSSLAGEPFYGYTFGSGTRLTVV.